Listed below are T cell receptor beta chains from one sample, sequenced in a study of cytomegalovirus exposure and HLA in healthy donors. The repertoire was sequenced with immunoSEQ multiplex PCR; TCRdb's copy has only in-frame clones and lacks some. The repertoire consists of tens of thousands of clones, with 68% occurring once and the leading ten covering approximately 11%. The sequenced sample was PBMCs. Every receptor here comes from a woman under 40 in good health and CMV-seronegative. Both conserved end residues are part of each CDR3. The D gene is left open where the match is weak. Not all rows give a size; the values are once, few, many and, for expanded clones, a class.

j_call | clone_size | d_call | v_call | cdr3_nt | cdr3_aa
TRBJ1-4 | - | TRBD1 | TRBV5-1 | TGCGCCAGCAGCTTGGGGGGACAGGGGAATGAAAAACTGTTTTTT | CASSLGGQGNEKLFF
TRBJ2-7 | - | TRBD1 | TRBV2 | TGTGCCAGCACGGGACAGTCCTACGAGCAGTACTTC | CASTGQSYEQYF
TRBJ2-1 | few | TRBD2 | TRBV4-1 | TGCGCCAGCAGCCTCGTTCTGACTAGCTCTCCAAACAATGAGCAGTTCTTC | CASSLVLTSSPNNEQFF
TRBJ2-3 | - | - | TRBV18 | TGTGCCAGCTCCGAACTTCAGACGGGGAAGTCGCATACGCAGTATTTT | CASSELQTGKSHTQYF
TRBJ2-7 | medium-sized | - | TRBV19 | TGTGCCAGTAGTATAGCCCACACCTCCTACGAGCAGTACTTC | CASSIAHTSYEQYF
TRBJ2-2 | - | TRBD2 | TRBV7-2 | TGTGCCAGCAGCTTAGTTTTTGGACTAGCGGGGGGCCTTGGCGGGGAGCTGTTTTTT | CASSLVFGLAGGLGGELFF
TRBJ2-3 | - | TRBD2 | TRBV7-3 | TGTGCCAGCAGCTTAAGCGGGGGGAAAGATACGCAGTATTTT | CASSLSGGKDTQYF
TRBJ2-7 | - | - | TRBV7-9 | TGTGCCAGCAGCTTATTAGACAGCTCTTTCTACGAGCAGTACTTC | CASSLLDSSFYEQYF
TRBJ1-5 | - | - | TRBV5-1 | TGCGCCAGCAGCTTCGGCGGGTCGGGAGGGGACAATCAGCCCCAGCATTTT | CASSFGGSGGDNQPQHF
TRBJ2-1 | few | TRBD2 | TRBV5-8 | TGTGCCAGCAGCTTAGCCAGCGGGGGGTACAATGAGCAGTTCTTC | CASSLASGGYNEQFF
TRBJ2-5 | once | TRBD2 | TRBV30 | TGTGCCAGCACTAGCGGGGGCAACCAAGAGACCCAGTACTTC | CASTSGGNQETQYF
TRBJ1-1 | - | TRBD1 | TRBV5-4 | TGTGCCAGCAGCCGAGGACAGGCGTACACTGAAGCTTTCTTT | CASSRGQAYTEAFF
TRBJ2-7 | - | - | TRBV7-9 | TGTGCCAGCAGCCCCTGGGGGGTGGTTACAGGTGGGAACGAGCAGTACTTC | CASSPWGVVTGGNEQYF
TRBJ1-6 | - | - | TRBV7-9 | TGTGCCAGCAGCTTAAGGGGGATGTATTCACCCCTCCACTTT | CASSLRGMYSPLHF
TRBJ2-1 | - | TRBD1 | TRBV27 | TGTGCCAGCAGTTTCAAATCGACAGGGCTAAATGAGCAGTTCTTC | CASSFKSTGLNEQFF
TRBJ2-3 | - | TRBD2 | TRBV9 | TGTGCCACGAGCGGGGGCCCGGCGGATACGCAGTATTTT | CATSGGPADTQYF
TRBJ2-3 | - | TRBD2 | TRBV4-1 | TGCGCCAGCAGCCAAGAGCGGCTAGCGGGGACCCTCACAGATACGCAGTATTTT | CASSQERLAGTLTDTQYF
TRBJ2-5 | - | TRBD2 | TRBV19 | TGTGCCAGTAGTGGACTAGATCAAGAGACCCAGTACTTC | CASSGLDQETQYF
TRBJ1-4 | - | - | TRBV18 | TGTGCCAGCTCACCACTCTCGGGTAATGAAAAACTGTTTTTT | CASSPLSGNEKLFF
TRBJ2-4 | few | TRBD2 | TRBV5-6 | TGTGCCAGCAGTCAAGCTCCCGGGACTAGCGGGGGGTACAAAAACATTCAGTACTTC | CASSQAPGTSGGYKNIQYF
TRBJ1-2 | - | TRBD1 | TRBV7-8 | TGTGCCAGCAGCCCGGGACAGAGTAACTATGGCTACACCTTC | CASSPGQSNYGYTF
TRBJ2-5 | - | TRBD2 | TRBV5-4 | TGTGCCAGCAGCATTAATTTAGGCGGGGGGAAGGAGACCCAGTACTTC | CASSINLGGGKETQYF
TRBJ1-1 | - | - | TRBV4-1 | TGCGCCAGCAGCCAAGGACCGCGGGGGGCTGAAGCTTTCTTT | CASSQGPRGAEAFF
TRBJ1-1 | few | - | TRBV10-2 | TGCGCCAGCAGGGGCAGCACAAACACTGAAGCTTTCTTT | CASRGSTNTEAFF
TRBJ2-7 | - | - | TRBV7-2 | TGTGCCAGCAGCTTAGGAGCCGTTGGCGAGCAGTACTTC | CASSLGAVGEQYF
TRBJ2-1 | few | TRBD1 | TRBV6-6 | TGTGCCAGCAGTTACCCGACAGGGTACAATGAGCAGTTCTTC | CASSYPTGYNEQFF
TRBJ1-5 | - | TRBD1 | TRBV28 | TGTGCCAGCAGTGGTGGACAGGGTGGTCAGCCCCAGCATTTT | CASSGGQGGQPQHF
TRBJ1-4 | few | - | TRBV4-1 | TGCGCCAGCAGCCAATCGGGCAGGGACACAGGGCCTAATGAAAAACTGTTTTTT | CASSQSGRDTGPNEKLFF
TRBJ2-7 | - | - | TRBV11-2 | TGTGCCAGCAGCTTAGCGGGGTCGATGGCCTACGAGCAGTACTTC | CASSLAGSMAYEQYF
TRBJ2-2 | - | TRBD1 | TRBV25-1 | TGTGCCAGCAGTCTGGCCGGGACAGGGGGAGGGGAGCTGTTTTTT | CASSLAGTGGGELFF